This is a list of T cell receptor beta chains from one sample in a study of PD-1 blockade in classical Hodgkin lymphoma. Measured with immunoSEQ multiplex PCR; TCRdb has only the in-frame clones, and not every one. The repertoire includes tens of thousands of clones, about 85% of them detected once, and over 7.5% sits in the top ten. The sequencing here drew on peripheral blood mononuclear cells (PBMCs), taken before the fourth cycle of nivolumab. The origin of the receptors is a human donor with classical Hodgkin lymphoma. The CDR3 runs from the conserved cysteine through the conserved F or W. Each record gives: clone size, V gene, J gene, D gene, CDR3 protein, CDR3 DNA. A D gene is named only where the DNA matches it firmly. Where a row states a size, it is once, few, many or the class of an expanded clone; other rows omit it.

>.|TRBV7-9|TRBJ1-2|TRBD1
CASSRGQQTYGYTF
TGTGCCAGCAGCCGGGGACAGCAAACCTATGGCTACACCTTC
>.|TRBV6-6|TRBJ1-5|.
CASSTGTSNQPQHF
TGTGCCAGCAGTACCGGGACATCGAATCAGCCCCAGCATTTT
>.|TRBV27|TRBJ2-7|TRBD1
CASSFRDRAYEQYF
TGTGCCAGCAGTTTCCGGGACAGGGCTTACGAGCAGTACTTC
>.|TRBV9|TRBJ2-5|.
CASSYRVSETQYF
TGTGCCAGCAGCTACAGGGTCAGTGAGACCCAGTACTTC
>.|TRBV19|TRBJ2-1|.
CASSVRGPNNEQFF
TGTGCCAGTAGTGTTCGGGGCCCGAACAATGAGCAGTTCTTC
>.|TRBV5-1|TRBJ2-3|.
CASSLEGNTDTQYF
TGCGCCAGCAGCTTGGAGGGCAACACAGATACGCAGTATTTT
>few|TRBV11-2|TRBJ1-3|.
CASSLTGPYSGNTIYF
TGTGCCAGCAGCTTAACCGGCCCGTACTCTGGAAACACCATATATTTT
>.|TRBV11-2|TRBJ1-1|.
CASSLQGTNTEAFF
TGTGCCAGCAGCCTGCAGGGGACGAACACTGAAGCTTTCTTT
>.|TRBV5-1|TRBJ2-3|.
CASMSEGSDTQYF
TGCGCCAGCATGAGTGAGGGGTCAGATACGCAGTATTTT
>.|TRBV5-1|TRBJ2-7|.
CASSSTGTGGGSYEQYF
TGCGCCAGCAGCTCAACAGGGACGGGGGGTGGCTCCTACGAGCAGTACTTC
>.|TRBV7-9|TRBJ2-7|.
CASSLTEQRKYF
TGTGCCAGCAGCTTAACGGAGCAACGAAAGTACTTC
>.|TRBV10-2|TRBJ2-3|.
CASSSPDVPSTDTQYF
TGCGCCAGCAGCTCCCCGGACGTTCCTAGCACAGATACGCAGTATTTT
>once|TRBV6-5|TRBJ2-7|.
CASSYRVPGLTYEQYF
TGTGCCAGCAGTTACAGAGTACCGGGACTGACCTACGAGCAGTACTTC